This is a list of T cell receptor beta chains from one sample in a study of blood T cell repertoires in COVID-19. The repertoire was sequenced with immunoSEQ multiplex PCR; TCRdb's copy has only in-frame clones and lacks some. The table shows over 150,000 clones, with almost 85% occurring only once. Input material: peripheral blood. The receptors originated from a human donor with acute or convalescent COVID-19. The donor label of this sample is uncertain. Each CDR3 is given with its conserved first and last residue. Each record gives: D gene, J gene, clone size, V gene, CDR3 DNA, CDR3 protein. D genes are given only for firm matches. Size tells how often a clone was seen (once, few, many) or the class of an expanded clone, and some rows leave it out.

TRBD1 TRBJ1-2 once TRBV11-2 TGTGCCAGCAGCCCAGGGGGCCCCTATGGCTACACCTTC CASSPGGPYGYTF
TRBD1 TRBJ2-3 - TRBV7-3 TGTGCCAGCAGCTTAAGACAGGGGGCGGTAGATACGCAGTATTTT CASSLRQGAVDTQYF
- TRBJ1-1 few TRBV10-3 TGTGCCATCAGTACCGCCGGGGGAGGGCGGACCACTGAAGCTTTCTTT CAISTAGGGRTTEAFF
- TRBJ2-7 - TRBV28 TGTGCCAGCAGCCTCAGCAGGGAGCAGTACTTC CASSLSREQYF
- TRBJ2-1 - TRBV24-1 TGTGCCACCAGTGAGAGGACGGGGAGCTCCTACAATGAGCAGTTCTTC CATSERTGSSYNEQFF
TRBD2 TRBJ2-7 - TRBV7-6 TGTGCCAGCAGCTTAAAGTCGCTAGCGGGAGATATCGAGCAGTACTTC CASSLKSLAGDIEQYF
- TRBJ1-6 - TRBV27 TGTGCCAGCAGCTCTGGACAGTATAATTCACCCCTCCACTTT CASSSGQYNSPLHF
TRBD1 TRBJ1-1 - TRBV23-1 TGCGCCAGCAGTCAACCCGGGACAGGGAGTGAAGACACTGAAGCTTTCTTT CASSQPGTGSEDTEAFF
TRBD1 TRBJ1-2 once TRBV27 TGTGCCAGCAGTTTAATGTCGACAGGGGGCGGCTATGGCTACACCTTC CASSLMSTGGGYGYTF
- TRBJ1-6 once TRBV6-6 TGTGCCAGCAACCTAGGGGTCCCCAATTCACCCCTCCACTTT CASNLGVPNSPLHF
TRBD2 TRBJ2-1 - TRBV7-9 TGTGCCAGCAGGTCGACTAGCGGGAGAAATAATGAGCAGTTCTTC CASRSTSGRNNEQFF
- TRBJ1-6 - TRBV5-1 TGCGCCAGCAGCTTTAGTAGCTCCTATAATTCACCCCTCCACTTT CASSFSSSYNSPLHF
TRBD1 TRBJ2-7 - TRBV5-6 TGTGCCAGCAGCTTTGGGACAGGGGTTTCCGAGCAGTACTTC CASSFGTGVSEQYF
TRBD1 TRBJ2-7 - TRBV3-1/TRBV3-2 TGTGCCAGCAGCCACCTGGGACAGGGGGTGGACGAGCAGTACTTC CASSHLGQGVDEQYF
- TRBJ1-5 - TRBV28 TGTGCCACGCTGGCACAGGCACCATGGAGCAATCAGCCCCAGCATTTT CATLAQAPWSNQPQHF
- TRBJ2-5 few TRBV21-1 TGTGCCAGCAGCAAAGCTGCCAGGGAAGAGACCCAGTACTTC CASSKAAREETQYF
- TRBJ1-6 - TRBV10-2 TGCGCCAGCAGTGCGGGTCCTAATAATTCACCCCTCCACTTT CASSAGPNNSPLHF
- TRBJ2-3 - TRBV20-1 TGCAGTGCGCGGGGAGAAGATACGCAGTATTTT CSARGEDTQYF
TRBD2 TRBJ2-3 few TRBV7-2 TGTGCCAGCAGCTTAGTCGTAGCGGGAGGGCCGGGGGATACGCAGTATTTT CASSLVVAGGPGDTQYF
TRBD1 TRBJ2-1 - TRBV24-1 TGTGCCACCAGTGATCCACAGGGGGCGTGGAATGAGCAGTTCTTC CATSDPQGAWNEQFF
TRBD2 TRBJ2-1 - TRBV3-1/TRBV3-2 TGTGCCAGCAGCCAATTAAGCGGGAGGGCCTACAATGAGCAGTTCTTC CASSQLSGRAYNEQFF
- TRBJ2-7 - TRBV28 TGTGCCAGCAGTTTTCCCCGCGACAGGCACAAGCAGTACTTC CASSFPRDRHKQYF
TRBD1 TRBJ2-1 - TRBV19 TGTGCCAGTAGTGTCACGAGACAGGGCCCCTACAATGAGCAGTTCTTC CASSVTRQGPYNEQFF
TRBD2 TRBJ2-1 - TRBV10-3 TGTGCCATCGAACCAGGCGGGAGAGACAATGAGCAGTTCTTC CAIEPGGRDNEQFF
- TRBJ1-1 - TRBV5-4 TGTGCCAGCAGCCGGGGAGCGGGCGGGGACCTTGAAGCTTTCTTT CASSRGAGGDLEAFF
TRBD1 TRBJ2-1 - TRBV24-1 TGTGCCACCAATATTGGGACAGGGGTCGGGAATGAGCAGTTCTTC CATNIGTGVGNEQFF
- TRBJ1-1 - TRBV10-1 TGCGCCAGCAGCCCTGGCAGTTCAGACACTGAAGCTTTCTTT CASSPGSSDTEAFF